The entry below gives a single TCR beta chain sequence along with its context. This specimen belongs to a study of blood T cell repertoires in COVID-19. Study context: The study drew acute and convalescent COVID-19 samples from the United States, Italy and Spain.

The length of the CDR3 is 15 residues. Germline V gene sequence: CDR1 MDHEN, CDR2 SYDVKM. Trimming left V 6 bases short and J 6 bases short, with 18 bases between. TCRdb keeps only in-frame clones here, not all; method: immunoSEQ multiplex PCR. The sample lists a few hundred thousand clones, about 91% occurring once. Everyone who took part was roughly 18 to 90 years old, and they came from about 25 US areas. Membership in each cohort depended on participant-reported clinical history. This receptor was obtained from a woman aged 40 to 50 with acute COVID-19. This rearrangement joins TRBV28 to TRBJ1-5; no reliable D call. The sample was PBMCs or T cells enriched from blood (not recorded which). This CDR3 reads CASSPLKEVRQPQHF. The CDR3 nucleotides read TGTGCCAGCAGCCCACTCAAGGAGGTTCGTCAGCCCCAGCATTTT. Together with reference TRBV28 and TRBJ1-5, the CDR3 gives the full variable domain: DVKVTQSSRYLVKRTGEKVFLECVQDMDHENMFWYRQDPGLGLRLIYFSYDVKMKEKGDIPEGYSVSREKKERFSLILESASTNQTSMYLCASSPLKEVRQPQHFGDGTRLSIL.